This is a list of T cell receptor beta chains from one sample in a study of T-cell reconstitution after alpha-beta-depleted transplantation in children. TCRdb itself ran the PCR reads through MiXCR, one entry per CDR3 protein. The data hold about 120,000 distinct CDR3 sequences, with approximately 10% observed a single time. The sequences come from PBMCs, collected before TCRalphabeta/CD19-depleted stem cell transplant. The receptors here all came from a boy between 2 and 10 years old with acute lymphoblastic leukemia, due to receive a stem cell transplant. Both conserved end residues are trimmed from each CDR3.

TRBJ1-5	TRBV10-2	ASSETGGGNQPQH
TRBJ2-1	TRBV6-6	ASSSVVANEQF
TRBJ1-5	TRBV2	ARKTVRNQPQH
TRBJ1-4	TRBV15	ATSRTRQSNEKLF
TRBJ2-1	TRBV28	ASSLSQGYNEQF
TRBJ2-3	TRBV28	ASSLRDPRTDTQY
TRBJ1-1	TRBV12-3/TRBV12-4	ASSDYRVSRSAF
TRBJ1-4	TRBV6-1	ASSRVPDEKLF
TRBJ2-7	TRBV11-1	ASSSHRTSGIFTYEQY
TRBJ2-6	TRBV27	ASSFLSGANVLT
TRBJ1-5	TRBV6-1	ASSGQYSNQPQH
TRBJ2-1	TRBV10-1	ASSESFLAGVGSRNEQF
TRBJ2-5	TRBV29-1	SVEWLLETQY
TRBJ2-7	TRBV9	ASSSHESYEQY
TRBJ2-1	TRBV30	AWHREGAGEQF
TRBJ2-2	TRBV5-1	ASSSSLAGLHTGELF
TRBJ1-5	TRBV9	ASSVDPGHGGPQH
TRBJ2-7	TRBV2	ASSDVGKGH
TRBJ2-2	TRBV11-2	ASSFWGSTGELF
TRBJ2-3	TRBV7-9	ASSLRAGDGADTQY
TRBJ2-1	TRBV5-1	ASSSVASGSYNEQF
TRBJ2-2	TRBV6-1	ASSETSYGELF
TRBJ1-3	TRBV7-2	ASSLGQGSGNTIY
TRBJ1-2	TRBV3-1	ASSQKATNYGYT
TRBJ2-7	TRBV5-6	ASSLHEWWGLEQY
TRBJ1-1	TRBV11-2	ASSLAGLGTEAF
TRBJ2-7	TRBV7-9	ASSADRDRVKTEQY
TRBJ1-5	TRBV2	ASSAFGVNQPQH
TRBJ2-7	TRBV5-1	ASSLEGRVYEQY
TRBJ2-7	TRBV20-1	SAAEWHEQY
TRBJ1-2	TRBV6-5	ASPGRSFYGYT
TRBJ2-2	TRBV11-2	ASRPTSGMYTGELF
TRBJ2-1	TRBV20-1	SARGGARSVDEQF
TRBJ2-7	TRBV5-1	ASSFLANSYEQY
TRBJ1-1	TRBV5-6	ASSFAGNTEAF
TRBJ2-7	TRBV4-2	ASSQDGHFISYEQY
TRBJ2-7	TRBV20-1	SATRTSQEQY
TRBJ2-4	TRBV20-1	SARVSATPSNIQY
TRBJ2-3	TRBV7-8	ASSSHPEDTQY
TRBJ1-2	TRBV5-1	ASSSVAAGSGYT
TRBJ1-5	TRBV12-3/TRBV12-4	ASSLSLGGLINQPQH
TRBJ1-1	TRBV5-1	ASRSAREAF
TRBJ1-2	TRBV2	ASRGIGRGDTNYGYT
TRBJ1-5	TRBV20-1	SAILSGNQPQH
TRBJ2-7	TRBV27	ASSFGESYEQY
TRBJ2-1	TRBV12-3/TRBV12-4	ASSGLEYNEQF
TRBJ1-4	TRBV7-9	ASSSRGRKKLF
TRBJ2-1	TRBV5-1	ASNPLAGGSYNEHF
TRBJ1-5	TRBV27	ASSSDRDQPQH
TRBJ1-2	TRBV5-1	ASSQVPGYGYT
TRBJ2-3	TRBV20-1	SALLAFSTDTQY
TRBJ2-7	TRBV6-5	ASSGTGLLKY
TRBJ2-1	TRBV20-1	SARYPYRASGSYNEQF
TRBJ2-7	TRBV7-9	ASSLGWGNAYEQY
TRBJ1-1	TRBV3-1	ASSPTGSTEAF
TRBJ2-7	TRBV2	ASSVASEQY
TRBJ2-5	TRBV18	ASSPGTGETQY